The sample holds a few counts of the clone carrying this TCR beta chain. A TCRbeta library incorporating unique molecular identifiers was prepared. TCRdb re-called the PCR reads through MiXCR, storing one row per CDR3 protein. In the table there are some 550,000 distinct CDR3 sequences, approximately 20% of which are singletons. This entry comes from a study of T-cell reconstitution after alpha-beta-depleted transplantation in children. This CDR3 contains 14 residues. Germline V CDR1 and CDR2: MGHRA, YSYEKL. The V end lost 0 bases, the J end lost 4 bases, and 9 bases lay between the germline ends. The receptor was isolated from a human donor who donated a stem cell graft to a child with acute lymphoblastic leukemia. The rearrangement joins TRBV4-1 to TRBJ1-2; a possible D gene is TRBD1 (5 bases). This specimen consisted of PBMCs from the stem cell graft donor, obtained from the stem cell graft. The CDR3 nucleotides read TGCGCCAGCAGCCAAGATGGGACGGGCTATGGCTACACCTTC. It is translated as CASSQDGTGYGYTF.